Listed below are T cell receptor beta chains from one sample, sequenced in a study of T cells in localized non-small cell lung cancer. Clones were sequenced by immunoSEQ multiplex PCR, and TCRdb holds only the in-frame ones, with some missing. The repertoire includes 2,000 to 2,500 clones, less than 30% of them detected once, and 20% to 25% sits in the top ten. Source: lung tumor tissue, taken before any cancer treatment. These receptors were obtained from a man between 40 and 70 years old with stage II lung adenocarcinoma. CDR3s leave out the opening cysteine and the closing phenylalanine or tryptophan. Fields, in order: V gene, clone size, CDR3 protein. The size of a clone is reported for some rows only, either as once, few or many, or as a class for expanded clones.

v_gene: TRBV11-3; abundance: .; CDR3aa: ASSLISIGGRTNYGYT
v_gene: TRBV6-8; abundance: .; CDR3aa: ASSKTPGVYEQY
v_gene: TRBV28; abundance: .; CDR3aa: ASSSVWPSGRGASYEQY
v_gene: TRBV30; abundance: once; CDR3aa: AWSRAGTGTSLMGYGYT
v_gene: TRBV25-1; abundance: large; CDR3aa: ASSAGGSRNTEAF
v_gene: TRBV19; abundance: .; CDR3aa: ATNWGRGNTEAF
v_gene: TRBV27; abundance: .; CDR3aa: ASSLSRGAVEQF
v_gene: TRBV6-8; abundance: .; CDR3aa: ASRGQGENIQY
v_gene: TRBV5-1; abundance: .; CDR3aa: ASSLEPTGTSGNTIY
v_gene: TRBV7-6; abundance: .; CDR3aa: ASSFAGVNTGELF
v_gene: TRBV7-8; abundance: .; CDR3aa: ASSLEGFQPQH
v_gene: TRBV9; abundance: .; CDR3aa: ASSERLAGATGELF
v_gene: TRBV23-1; abundance: .; CDR3aa: ASRHRFSGNHEQY
v_gene: TRBV11-3; abundance: few; CDR3aa: ASSGTGAADEKLF
v_gene: TRBV14; abundance: few; CDR3aa: ASSQDLIYNEQF
v_gene: TRBV11-3; abundance: few; CDR3aa: ASSLELAGGRDTQY
v_gene: TRBV9; abundance: few; CDR3aa: ASSVRETGELF
v_gene: TRBV4-1; abundance: few; CDR3aa: ASSQEPQPDEAF
v_gene: TRBV9; abundance: few; CDR3aa: ASSVLSGPTDTQY
v_gene: TRBV11-3; abundance: .; CDR3aa: ASSQAEWGRAQH
v_gene: TRBV19; abundance: .; CDR3aa: ASSIREATDTQY
v_gene: TRBV10-2; abundance: .; CDR3aa: ASSESKGGATYEQY
v_gene: TRBV19; abundance: medium-sized; CDR3aa: ASSIGRAVTEAF
v_gene: TRBV9; abundance: .; CDR3aa: ASSVDSLGTDTQY
v_gene: TRBV10-3; abundance: .; CDR3aa: AISESDWTATYEQY
v_gene: TRBV6-8; abundance: .; CDR3aa: ASSGGRAVNSPLH
v_gene: TRBV14; abundance: .; CDR3aa: ASSQADRAPTYEQY
v_gene: TRBV28; abundance: few; CDR3aa: ASSLQEGSNEKLF
v_gene: TRBV19; abundance: .; CDR3aa: ASSIGGSGADEQF
v_gene: TRBV15; abundance: few; CDR3aa: ATSRGLAGARNEQF
v_gene: TRBV6-8; abundance: .; CDR3aa: ASSRGQGAREQY
v_gene: TRBV11-3; abundance: few; CDR3aa: ASSFLAAGTSYEQY
v_gene: TRBV11-3; abundance: few; CDR3aa: ASSPQRTSGREYEQY
v_gene: TRBV19; abundance: once; CDR3aa: ASSRGSIQNNQPQH
v_gene: TRBV5-1; abundance: once; CDR3aa: ASSLDFSGNTIY
v_gene: TRBV28; abundance: .; CDR3aa: ASSSGRDYEQY
v_gene: TRBV25-1; abundance: .; CDR3aa: ASSEPGPKIFEQY
v_gene: TRBV6-7; abundance: few; CDR3aa: ASRDHDRERLSNQPQH
v_gene: TRBV19; abundance: once; CDR3aa: ASSPSDGNTEAF
v_gene: TRBV15; abundance: .; CDR3aa: ATSTGQGAGQPQH
v_gene: TRBV11-3; abundance: medium-sized; CDR3aa: ASSLPGQGDDNEQF